The present T cell receptor (beta chain) was sequenced within a study of blood T cell repertoires in COVID-19. As handled by the study authors: Researchers report that nucleated cell counts were estimated from reference gene primer amplification. The repertoire was sequenced with immunoSEQ multiplex PCR; TCRdb's copy has only in-frame clones and lacks some. V and J calls and clone size follow that table, whereas D and trimming were derived from the DNA. The sample records about 260,000 clones, 88% being singletons. The CDR3 covers 14 residues. Germline V gives CDR1 SEHNR, CDR2 FQNEAQ (reference sequence). The ends lost 5 bases at V and 5 bases at J; junction bases unmatched: 5.

The chain is built from TRBV7-9 and TRBJ1-1; 10 nucleotides agree with TRBD1. The sequenced material came from peripheral blood. The TCR comes from a woman aged 25 to 39 with COVID-19, enrolled during active disease. The CDR3 loop is CASSKGQGSTEAFF. The CDR3 DNA reads as TGTGCCAGCAGCAAGGGACAGGGGTCAACTGAAGCTTTCTTT.